This TCR beta chain came from a study of T cell changes during pregnancy in multiple sclerosis. Trimming took off 0 bases at V and 2 bases at J, with 10 bases between the two ends. The length of the CDR3 is 14 residues. CDR1 is GTSNPN, CDR2 SVGIG, per germline (reference sequence). Produced via immunoSEQ multiplex PCR; TCRdb's table is partial and in-frame only. The profile shows around 39,000 clones, approximately 92% of them singletons. The specimen was PBMCs (not recorded whether the cells were cultured). The J gene is TRBJ1-1, the V gene TRBV30; D gene ambiguous. The sequence derives from a female donor with multiple sclerosis, enrolled in a pregnancy study. CDR3 DNA: TGTGCCTGGAGTGTATTTAAGGGAAACACTGAAGCTTTCTTT. This translates into CAWSVFKGNTEAFF. Filled out from reference TRBV30 and TRBJ1-1, the complete variable domain reads SQTIHQWPATLVQPVGSPLSLECTVEGTSNPNLYWYRQAAGRGLQLLFYSVGIGQISSEVPQNLSASRPQDRQFILSSKKLLLSDSGFYLCAWSVFKGNTEAFFGQGTRLTVV.